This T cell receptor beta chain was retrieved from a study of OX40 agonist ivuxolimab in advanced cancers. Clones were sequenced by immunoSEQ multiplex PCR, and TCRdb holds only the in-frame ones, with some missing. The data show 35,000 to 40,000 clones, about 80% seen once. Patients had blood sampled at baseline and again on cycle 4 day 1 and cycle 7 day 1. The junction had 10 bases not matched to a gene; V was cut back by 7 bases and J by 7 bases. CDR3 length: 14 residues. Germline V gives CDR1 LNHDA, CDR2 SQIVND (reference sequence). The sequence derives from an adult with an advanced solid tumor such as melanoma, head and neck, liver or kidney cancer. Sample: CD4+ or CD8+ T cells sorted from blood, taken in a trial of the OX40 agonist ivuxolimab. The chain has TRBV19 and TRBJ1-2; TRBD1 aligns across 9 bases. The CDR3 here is CASTRDRAVAGYTF. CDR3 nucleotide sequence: TGTGCCAGTACCAGGGACAGGGCCGTCGCTGGCTACACCTTC.